Listed here are 26 T cell receptor beta chains from one sample, sequenced in a study of blood T cell repertoires in COVID-19. The data were produced by immunoSEQ multiplex PCR, yet TCRdb's version contains in-frame clones alone and is incomplete. The data show about 28,000 clones, 75% to 90% seen once. Sequencing was performed on peripheral blood. The receptors originated from a man in his sixties with active COVID-19.

This clone was counted between two and nine times. The chain employs TRBV6-5 and TRBJ1-2, with TRBD1 matching 9 bases. After removal of 0 bases from V and 6 bases from J, the junction contained 2 bases not matched to a gene. Looked up from germline, CDR1 is MNHEY and CDR2 is SVGAGI. The CDR3 totals 14 residues. CDR3 DNA: TGTGCCAGCAGTTACTCCGGGACAGGGCATGGCTACACCTTC. This sequence encodes CASSYSGTGHGYTF.

V usage is TRBV18 and J usage is TRBJ1-3; no definite D call. CDR1 KGHSH and CDR2 LQKENI come from the germline V gene. The CDR3 sequence is 14 residues long. The V gene lost 4 bases and the J gene lost 0 bases, with 7 bases spanning the gap. CDR3 DNA: TGTGCCAGCTCACGCGACAACTCTGGAAACACCATATATTTT. Translated, it gives CASSRDNSGNTIYF.

The chain carries TRBV6-5 and TRBJ1-2; tentative D call: TRBD1 (6 bases). Trimming stripped 2 bases from V and 0 bases from J, with 10 bases between. Looked up from germline, CDR1 is MNHEY and CDR2 is SVGAGI. The CDR3 runs to 15 residues. The CDR3 spells CASSYAGTTNYGYTF. The CDR3 coding sequence is TGTGCCAGCAGTTACGCCGGGACAACTAACTATGGCTACACCTTC.

The chain uses TRBV6-5 and TRBJ2-1; 8 nucleotides agree with TRBD2. CDR3 length: 15 residues. The J segment lost 10 bases and the V segment lost 5 bases, leaving 13 bases of the junction unmatched. Germline assignment: CDR1 MNHEY and CDR2 SVGAGI. This CDR3 is CASSPWGLDENEQFF. Here the CDR3 DNA reads TGTGCCAGCAGTCCTTGGGGACTAGATGAGAACGAGCAGTTCTTC.

The sample holds one count of this clone. The J gene is TRBJ1-1, the V gene TRBV3-1 (or the pseudogene TRBV3-2); D unresolved. V was pared by 3 bases and J by 8 bases, with 7 bases between. CDR3 size: 11 residues. The germline CDR1 and CDR2 sequences are LGHDT and YNNKEL (reference sequence). CDR3 bases: TGTGCCAGCAGCCAGCGGTGGGAAGCTTTCTTT. It is translated as CASSQRWEAFF.

This chain connects TRBV18 to TRBJ2-5; D possibly corresponds to TRBD1 (6 bases). The germline V gene has CDR1 KGHSH and CDR2 LQKENI. V gave up 3 bases and J gave up 1 base, with 15 bases separating them. The CDR3 is made up of 16 amino acids. The chain's CDR3 is CASSPKPGQAQETQYF. CDR3 in DNA: TGTGCCAGCTCACCCAAACCGGGACAAGCCCAAGAGACCCAGTACTTC.

The chain carries TRBV18 and TRBJ2-3; 10 bases align to TRBD2. The CDR3 is 15 amino acids. The germline CDR1 and CDR2 sequences are KGHSH and LQKENI. The J segment lost 1 base and the V segment lost 3 bases, leaving 1 base of the junction unmatched. The CDR3 loop is CASSPLAGGTDTQYF. DNA for the CDR3: TGTGCCAGCTCACCGCTAGCGGGGGGCACAGATACGCAGTATTTT.

This clone was seen only a few times. The chain employs TRBV29-1 and TRBJ2-5; 8 positions match TRBD2. The CDR3 runs 13 residues. Per the germline V gene, CDR1 is SQVTM and CDR2 is ANQGSEA. V shed 6 bases and J 4 bases; nucleotides not matched to a gene: 7. The CDR3 sequence is CSVWVTSGETQYF. The CDR3 DNA is TGCAGCGTCTGGGTTACTAGCGGAGAGACCCAGTACTTC.

The V call is TRBV2, the J call TRBJ1-2; D uncertain. This CDR3 has 14 amino acids. Trimming took off 2 bases at V and 4 bases at J, with 11 bases between the two ends. Looked up from germline, CDR1 is SNHLY and CDR2 is FYNNEI. This CDR3 reads CASSERETGYGYTF. CDR3 DNA: TGTGCCAGCAGTGAACGGGAGACCGGCTATGGCTACACCTTC.

This chain uses TRBV7-3 with TRBJ2-2, with 10 bases aligning to TRBD2. CDR1 is SGHTA and CDR2 is FQGTGA in the germline V gene. V was pared by 5 bases and J by 0 bases, with 3 bases of the junction left unmatched. This CDR3 has 16 amino acids. DNA of the CDR3: TGTGCCAGCAGCCTTGGGACTAGCGCGAACACCGGGGAGCTGTTTTTT. This sequence encodes CASSLGTSANTGELFF.

The DNA for the CDR3 is TGCGCCAGCAGTGAGGGGGCCTATGGCTACACCTTC. Translation: CASSEGAYGYTF. This chain joins TRBV10-2 and TRBJ1-2; D might be TRBD1 (5 bases). The CDR3 extends over 12 amino acids. Trimming took 2 bases from V and 4 from J, leaving 5 bases between them. CDR1 and CDR2 from the germline V gene are WSHSY and SAAADI.

J is TRBJ1-5 and V is TRBV2; D uncertain. The V end was cut by 8 bases, the J end by 0 bases, with 20 bases between. There are 17 residues in the CDR3. CDR1 SNHLY and CDR2 FYNNEI come from the germline V gene. The CDR3 reads CASRLREGRYSNQPQHF. The CDR3 DNA reads as TGTGCCAGCCGACTTAGGGAAGGGAGATATAGCAATCAGCCCCAGCATTTT.

This chain connects TRBV19 to TRBJ2-3, with D perhaps TRBD2 (5 bases). CDR1 and CDR2 from the germline V gene are LNHDA and SQIVND (reference sequence). The length of the CDR3 is 15 residues. The V end was cut by 6 bases, the J end by 1 base, with 14 bases between. The CDR3 region is CASRSFQEGTDTQYF. CDR3 nucleotides: TGTGCCAGTAGAAGCTTCCAGGAGGGCACAGATACGCAGTATTTT.

In its sample, this clone was seen a few times. The rearrangement joins TRBV12-3 or TRBV12-4 to TRBJ2-7, with no clear D. V lost 6 bases and J 3 bases, leaving 9 bases between the germline ends. The CDR3 totals 12 residues. The CDR3 loop reads CASSSNSYEQYF. Written as DNA, the CDR3 is TGTGCCAGCAGCTCCAACAGCTACGAGCAGTACTTC.

The chain couples TRBV12-5 to TRBJ1-2; D is unclear. V dropped 0 bases and J dropped 0 bases, with 5 bases sitting between them. Germline-derived CDR1 and CDR2 are LGHNT and FRNRAP. This CDR3 comprises 14 residues. CDR3 nucleotides: TGTGCTAGTGGTTTGGTGCCAGCTAACTATGGCTACACCTTC. This codes for CASGLVPANYGYTF.

The rearrangement joins TRBV2 to TRBJ2-5; 11 bases agree with TRBD2. From germline, CDR1 is SNHLY and CDR2 FYNNEI. The CDR3 runs 17 residues. J lost 4 bases, V lost 11 bases, and 18 bases had no gene match. The CDR3 loop is CAGRQGTSGPWGETQYF. The DNA for the CDR3 is TGTGCCGGTCGGCAGGGGACTAGCGGCCCCTGGGGAGAGACCCAGTACTTC.

This sequence joins TRBV5-1 and TRBJ1-4, with D possibly being TRBD1 (5 bases). The CDR3 covers 15 residues. Trimming took off 6 bases at V and 2 bases at J, with 14 bases between the two ends. Germline loops: CDR1 SGHRS, CDR2 YFSETQ. Here the CDR3 DNA reads TGCGCCAGCAAATTCGTGGGGGGGACTAATGAAAAACTGTTTTTT. As protein: CASKFVGGTNEKLFF. Using reference TRBV5-1 and TRBJ1-4 for the parts outside the CDR3, the full variable domain is KAGVTQTPRYLIKTRGQQVTLSCSPISGHRSVSWYQQTPGQGLQFLFEYFSETQRNKGNFPGRFSGRQFSNSRSEMNVSTLELGDSALYLCASKFVGGTNEKLFFGSGTQLSVL.

This rearrangement joins TRBV5-5 to TRBJ1-2, with 7 bases fitting TRBD1. V gave up 2 bases and J gave up 7 bases; unmatched junction bases: 8. The CDR3 runs to 14 residues. Germline V gives CDR1 SGHKS, CDR2 YYEKEE (reference sequence). CDR3 DNA sequence: TGTGCCAGCAGCTTACGTGAAGGGGGCAGTGGCTACACCTTC. Translation: CASSLREGGSGYTF.

The J gene is TRBJ2-7, the V gene TRBV10-3, with TRBD1 as a possible D gene (7 bases). V was trimmed by 5 bases and J by 3 bases, leaving 11 bases between them. Germline-derived CDR1 and CDR2 are ENHRY and SYGVKD. The CDR3 runs 13 residues. CDR3 coding DNA: TGTGCCATCAGTCAGGGGGAGGTCTACGAGCAGTACTTC. It encodes CAISQGEVYEQYF.

The rearrangement links TRBV11-3 to TRBJ2-1, with TRBD1 identical over 7 bases. Germline CDR1 SGHNT, CDR2 YENEEA. Trimming removed 0 bases from V and 8 bases from J; junction bases left unmatched: 7. The CDR3 contains 15 residues. The CDR3: CASSLDSQGVDEQFF. The CDR3 bases are TGTGCCAGCAGCTTAGACTCTCAGGGGGTCGATGAGCAGTTCTTC.

The genes are TRBV5-1 and TRBJ1-2; 7 bases are shared with TRBD1. With 0 bases clipped from V and 6 bases from J, the junction kept 5 bases outside the gene matches. The CDR3 loop spans 14 amino acids. CDR1 SGHRS and CDR2 YFSETQ come from the germline V gene. The CDR3 sequence is CASSLDRGDDGYTF. DNA of the CDR3: TGCGCCAGCAGCTTGGACAGGGGTGACGATGGCTACACCTTC. The full variable domain, completed using reference TRBV5-1 and TRBJ1-2, is KAGVTQTPRYLIKTRGQQVTLSCSPISGHRSVSWYQQTPGQGLQFLFEYFSETQRNKGNFPGRFSGRQFSNSRSEMNVSTLELGDSALYLCASSLDRGDDGYTFGSGTRLTVV.

The J gene is TRBJ2-3, the V gene TRBV24-1; a possible D gene is TRBD1 (6 bases). Trimming shortened V by 4 bases and J by 2 bases, and 9 bases separated the two germline ends. The CDR3 loop spans 14 amino acids. Germline V gene data show CDR1 as KGHDR and CDR2 as SFDVKD. Written as DNA, the CDR3 is TGTGCCACCAGTGAAACAGGGAACACAGATACGCAGTATTTT. Its protein is CATSETGNTDTQYF.

This chain uses TRBV4-2 with TRBJ2-7, with 7 bases aligning to TRBD2. The length of the CDR3 is 15 residues. V gave up 3 bases and J gave up 1 base; unmatched junction bases: 6. The V gene's germline CDR1 is LGHNA and CDR2 YNFKEQ. CDR3 sequence: CASSQATGGSYEQYF. CDR3 nucleotides: TGTGCCAGCAGCCAGGCGACGGGGGGTTCCTACGAGCAGTACTTC.

The chain carries TRBV11-2 and TRBJ2-3; 8 bases agree with TRBD2. Germline V gene lookup returns CDR1 SGHAT and CDR2 FQNNGV. V lost 5 bases and J lost 4; bases outside the gene matches: 5. The length of the CDR3 is 14 residues. This chain's CDR3 is CASSTGTRSDTQYF. In nucleotides, the CDR3 is TGTGCCAGCAGCACGGGGACTAGATCAGATACGCAGTATTTT.

The J gene is TRBJ2-3, the V gene TRBV7-2; tentatively, D is TRBD2 (6 bases). Germline CDR1 is SGHTA and CDR2 is FQGNSA. The CDR3 loop spans 16 amino acids. The V end lost 5 bases, the J end lost 1 base, and 16 bases lay between the germline ends. The CDR3 DNA is TGTGCCAGCAGCCTAGGGATTTCTAGCGGCACAGATACGCAGTATTTT. The encoded protein is CASSLGISSGTDTQYF.

V gene TRBV18 combines with J gene TRBJ2-3; 8 bases agree with TRBD1. Germline CDR1 reads KGHSH; CDR2 reads LQKENI. The length of the CDR3 is 15 residues. The junction had 6 bases not matched to a gene; V was cut back by 3 bases and J by 4 bases. CDR3 coding DNA: TGTGCCAGCTCACCCCCGGACAGGGCGTCAGATACGCAGTATTTT. Amino acids: CASSPPDRASDTQYF.